This TCR beta chain was documented in a study of blood T cells in healthy people across ages. Study-level points and caveats: Unsorted PBMC input precluded a conclusive naive versus antigen-experienced comparison.

Comments on this clonotype: Its specificity is unknown.

V was cut by 10 bases and J by 6 bases, with 21 bases left in between. This CDR3 has 14 amino acids. Through a sample-barcoded 5' primer and a J-beta primer mix, a second PCR was run for roughly 6 to 12 cycles. Each cDNA molecule was tagged by a template-switch adaptor with 12 random nucleotides. TCRdb redid the calling of the 5' RACE reads with MiXCR, one entry per CDR3 protein. Altogether about 750,000 distinct CDR3 sequences are present, 50% to 65% being singletons, with the ten largest covering roughly 40%. Sequencing was carried out using blood. The clonotype originates from a man aged 80 or over in good health. The chain is built from TRBV12-3 or TRBV12-4 and TRBJ1-2, with TRBD1 as a possible D gene (6 bases). CDR3 residues: CAILAGGRKDGYTF. The CDR3, as DNA: TGTGCCATCCTCGCGGGGGGGCGCAAGGATGGCTACACCTTC.